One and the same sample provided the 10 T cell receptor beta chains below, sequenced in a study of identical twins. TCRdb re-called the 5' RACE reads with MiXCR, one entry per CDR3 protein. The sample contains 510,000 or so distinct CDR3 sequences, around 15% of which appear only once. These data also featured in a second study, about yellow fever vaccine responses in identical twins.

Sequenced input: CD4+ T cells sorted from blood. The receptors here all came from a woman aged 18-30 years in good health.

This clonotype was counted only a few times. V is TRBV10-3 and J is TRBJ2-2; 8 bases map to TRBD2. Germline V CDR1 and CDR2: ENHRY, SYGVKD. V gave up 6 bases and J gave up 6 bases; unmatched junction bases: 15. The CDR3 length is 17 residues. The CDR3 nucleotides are TGTGCCATCAGCGTGGATGCGGGAGGAGGGCAGTCCGGGGAGCTGTTTTTT. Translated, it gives CAISVDAGGGQSGELFF.

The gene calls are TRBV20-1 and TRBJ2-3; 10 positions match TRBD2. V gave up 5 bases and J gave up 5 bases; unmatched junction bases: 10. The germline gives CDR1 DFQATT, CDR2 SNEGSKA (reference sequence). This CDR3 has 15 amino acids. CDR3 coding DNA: TGCAGTGCTCTCCAAGGACTAGCGGCAAGAGATACGCAGTATTTT. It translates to CSALQGLAARDTQYF.

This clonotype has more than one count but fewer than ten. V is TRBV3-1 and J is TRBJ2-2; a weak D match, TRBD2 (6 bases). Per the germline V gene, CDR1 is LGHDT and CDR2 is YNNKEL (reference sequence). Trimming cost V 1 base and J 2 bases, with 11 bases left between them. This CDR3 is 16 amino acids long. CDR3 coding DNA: TGTGCCAGCAGCCAAGTAGTGGGAGGAAACACCGGGGAGCTGTTTTTT. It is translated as CASSQVVGGNTGELFF.

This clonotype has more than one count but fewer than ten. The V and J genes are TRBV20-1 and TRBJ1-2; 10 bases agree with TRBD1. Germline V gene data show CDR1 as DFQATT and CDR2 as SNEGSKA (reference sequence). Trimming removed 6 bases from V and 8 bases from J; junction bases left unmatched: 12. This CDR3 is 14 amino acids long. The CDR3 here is CSAGGQGKVGGYTF. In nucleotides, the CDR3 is TGCAGTGCCGGGGGACAGGGGAAGGTAGGGGGCTACACCTTC.

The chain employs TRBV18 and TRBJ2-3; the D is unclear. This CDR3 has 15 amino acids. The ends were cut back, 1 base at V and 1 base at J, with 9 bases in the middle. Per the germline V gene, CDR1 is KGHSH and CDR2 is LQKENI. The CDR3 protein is CASSPQNRGTDTQYF. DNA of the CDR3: TGTGCCAGCTCACCACAAAATAGGGGCACAGATACGCAGTATTTT.

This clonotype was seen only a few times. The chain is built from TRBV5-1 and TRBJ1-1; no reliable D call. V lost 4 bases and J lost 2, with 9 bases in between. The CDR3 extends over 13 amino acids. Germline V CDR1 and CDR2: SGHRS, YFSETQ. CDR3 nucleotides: TGCGCCAGCAGCCCGGTTTCTAACACTGAAGCTTTCTTT. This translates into CASSPVSNTEAFF.

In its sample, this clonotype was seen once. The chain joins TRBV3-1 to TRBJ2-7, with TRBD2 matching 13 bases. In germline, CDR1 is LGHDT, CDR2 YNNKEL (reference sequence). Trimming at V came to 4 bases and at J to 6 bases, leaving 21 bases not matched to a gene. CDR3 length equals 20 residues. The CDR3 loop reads CASSRRALRATSGRSSEQYF. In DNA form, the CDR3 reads TGTGCCAGCAGCCGCAGGGCATTACGAGCGACTAGCGGGAGGTCAAGCGAGCAGTACTTC.

CDR3 loop: CASSLEGIKPQHF. The CDR3 DNA reads TGTGCCAGCAGTTTGGAGGGTATAAAGCCCCAGCATTTT. The chain uses TRBV12-3 or TRBV12-4 and TRBJ1-5; D not resolved. Trimming shortened V by 3 bases and J by 8 bases, and 11 bases separated the two germline ends. This CDR3 spans 13 amino acids.

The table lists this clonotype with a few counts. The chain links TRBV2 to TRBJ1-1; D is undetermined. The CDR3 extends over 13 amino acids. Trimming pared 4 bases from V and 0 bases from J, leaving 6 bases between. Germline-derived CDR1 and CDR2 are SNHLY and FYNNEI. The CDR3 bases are TGTGCCAGCAGTGTGGCGGTGAACACTGAAGCTTTCTTT. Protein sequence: CASSVAVNTEAFF. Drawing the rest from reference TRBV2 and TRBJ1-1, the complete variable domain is EPEVTQTPSHQVTQMGQEVILRCVPISNHLYFYWYRQILGQKVEFLVSFYNNEISEKSEIFDDQFSVERPDGSNFTLKIRSTKLEDSAMYFCASSVAVNTEAFFGQGTRLTVV.

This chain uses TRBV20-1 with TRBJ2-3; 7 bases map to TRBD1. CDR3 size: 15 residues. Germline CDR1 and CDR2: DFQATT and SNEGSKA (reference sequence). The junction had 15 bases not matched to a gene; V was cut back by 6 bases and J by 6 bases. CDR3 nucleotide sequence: TGCAGTGCCGGCCCCGGACGACAGGGTTTTGATACGCAGTATTTT. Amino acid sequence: CSAGPGRQGFDTQYF.